The sequence of this TCR beta chain was determined in a study of shared clonotypes between healthy human individuals. The study, taken as a whole, reports: With few donors, the genetic and exposure-history diversity represented was limited.

Donors had no recently reported acute infections or vaccinations and were HIV-negative. A note on this clone: The antigen remains undetermined.

Libraries were prepared by immunoSEQ multiplex PCR; TCRdb keeps only in-frame clonotypes and omits some of them. The sample records over 2 million clones, 85% to 95% being singletons. CDR3 length: 13 amino acids. This clonotype originated in a man aged 18 to 35 in good health. Some clones in this sample may be carry-over from other donors' samples. J is TRBJ1-5 and V is TRBV21-1. TRBV21-1 is a known pseudogene. Sequencing was done on a sample of naive CD4+ T cells from PBMCs. This sample's subset: CD45RA+ positively selected. CDR3 DNA sequence: TGTGCCAGCAGCAAAAACCGGCGTCAGCCCCAGCATTTT. Translated, it gives CASSKNRRQPQHF.